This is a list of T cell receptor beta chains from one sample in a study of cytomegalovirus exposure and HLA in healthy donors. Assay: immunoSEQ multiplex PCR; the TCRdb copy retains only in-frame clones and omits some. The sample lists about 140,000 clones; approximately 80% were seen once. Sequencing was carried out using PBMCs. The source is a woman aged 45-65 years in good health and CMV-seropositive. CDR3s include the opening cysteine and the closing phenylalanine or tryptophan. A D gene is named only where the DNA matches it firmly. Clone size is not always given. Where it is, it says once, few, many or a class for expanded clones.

cdr3_aa: CASSVRTGLTDTQYF
cdr3_nt: TGTGCCAGCAGCGTCAGGACAGGGCTCACAGATACGCAGTATTTT
j_call: TRBJ2-3
clone_size: few
v_call: TRBV9
d_call: TRBD1

cdr3_aa: CASSIASRGIPYEQYF
cdr3_nt: TGTGCCAGTAGTATAGCAAGCAGGGGTATTCCCTACGAGCAGTACTTC
j_call: TRBJ2-7
clone_size: few
v_call: TRBV19
d_call: -

cdr3_aa: CASSQLGAGSGANVLTF
cdr3_nt: TGTGCCAGCAGCCAACTAGGAGCAGGGTCTGGGGCCAACGTCCTGACTTTC
j_call: TRBJ2-6
clone_size: -
v_call: TRBV14
d_call: -

cdr3_aa: CASSESGLGSLEHTQYF
cdr3_nt: TGTGCCAGCAGTGAATCCGGACTCGGCTCACTCGAACATACGCAGTATTTT
j_call: TRBJ2-3
clone_size: few
v_call: TRBV2
d_call: -

cdr3_aa: CATSQTGTGGEQYF
cdr3_nt: TGTGCCACCAGCCAAACCGGGACAGGGGGCGAGCAGTACTTC
j_call: TRBJ2-7
clone_size: -
v_call: TRBV10-3
d_call: TRBD1

cdr3_aa: CASRGGSTYEQYF
cdr3_nt: TGTGCCAGCAGGGGGGGATCGACCTACGAGCAGTACTTC
j_call: TRBJ2-7
clone_size: -
v_call: TRBV27
d_call: -

cdr3_aa: CASSLAGGANTGELFF
cdr3_nt: TGTGCCAGCAGCTTAGCAGGGGGCGCGAACACCGGGGAGCTGTTTTTT
j_call: TRBJ2-2
clone_size: -
v_call: TRBV7-8
d_call: TRBD1

cdr3_aa: CASSLVAGGAETQYF
cdr3_nt: TGTGCCAGCAGCTTAGTGGCCGGGGGGGCAGAGACCCAGTACTTC
j_call: TRBJ2-5
clone_size: -
v_call: TRBV7-2
d_call: TRBD2

cdr3_aa: CASSRDSLNTGELFF
cdr3_nt: TGCGCCAGCAGCCGGGACTCCCTGAACACCGGGGAGCTGTTTTTT
j_call: TRBJ2-2
clone_size: -
v_call: TRBV5-1
d_call: -

cdr3_aa: CASGLSQGRADGYTF
cdr3_nt: TGTGCCAGCGGCCTGTCACAGGGCCGAGCAGATGGCTACACCTTC
j_call: TRBJ1-2
clone_size: -
v_call: TRBV14
d_call: -

cdr3_aa: CASSQTGGGNTIYF
cdr3_nt: TGTGCCAGCAGTCAAACAGGGGGCGGAAACACCATATATTTT
j_call: TRBJ1-3
clone_size: few
v_call: TRBV6-6
d_call: TRBD1

cdr3_aa: CAILGGAANYGYTF
cdr3_nt: TGTGCCATCCTGGGGGGGGCCGCTAACTATGGCTACACCTTC
j_call: TRBJ1-2
clone_size: -
v_call: TRBV2
d_call: -

cdr3_aa: CASSLVRGRDQPQHF
cdr3_nt: TGTGCCAGCAGCTTAGTTAGGGGAAGGGATCAGCCCCAGCATTTT
j_call: TRBJ1-5
clone_size: -
v_call: TRBV7-2
d_call: -

cdr3_aa: CAWSGDRAYSSPLHF
cdr3_nt: TGTGCCTGGAGTGGGGACAGGGCTTACTCTTCACCCCTCCACTTT
j_call: TRBJ1-6
clone_size: -
v_call: TRBV30
d_call: TRBD1

cdr3_aa: CASTRGVGREAFF
cdr3_nt: TGTGCCAGCACCCGTGGGGTAGGGAGGGAAGCTTTCTTT
j_call: TRBJ1-1
clone_size: -
v_call: TRBV5-6
d_call: -

cdr3_aa: CASSVGQGDNQPQHF
cdr3_nt: TGTGCCAGTAGTGTCGGACAGGGTGACAATCAGCCCCAGCATTTT
j_call: TRBJ1-5
clone_size: -
v_call: TRBV19
d_call: TRBD1

cdr3_aa: CASSLASADTQYF
cdr3_nt: TGCGCCAGCAGCTTGGCAAGCGCAGATACGCAGTATTTT
j_call: TRBJ2-3
clone_size: once
v_call: TRBV5-1
d_call: -

cdr3_aa: CASSLGSGLPYNEQFF
cdr3_nt: TGTGCCAGCAGCTTAGGATCAGGCCTACCTTACAATGAGCAGTTCTTC
j_call: TRBJ2-1
clone_size: -
v_call: TRBV7-6
d_call: -

cdr3_aa: CASSLLGQDNSPLHF
cdr3_nt: TGTGCCAGCAGCTTACTGGGACAGGATAATTCACCCCTCCACTTT
j_call: TRBJ1-6
clone_size: few
v_call: TRBV7-2
d_call: TRBD1

cdr3_aa: CAWSVLSNPWYGYTF
cdr3_nt: TGTGCCTGGAGTGTACTGTCGAACCCCTGGTATGGCTACACCTTC
j_call: TRBJ1-2
clone_size: -
v_call: TRBV30
d_call: -

cdr3_aa: CASSLWTGKYEQYF
cdr3_nt: TGTGCCAGCAGCCTGTGGACAGGGAAGTACGAGCAGTACTTC
j_call: TRBJ2-7
clone_size: -
v_call: TRBV28
d_call: TRBD1

cdr3_aa: CSVVDKNTEAFF
cdr3_nt: TGCAGCGTTGTGGACAAGAACACTGAAGCTTTCTTT
j_call: TRBJ1-1
clone_size: -
v_call: TRBV29-1
d_call: -

cdr3_aa: CASSSDRGRNGYTF
cdr3_nt: TGTGCCAGCAGCTCCGACAGGGGGCGAAACGGCTACACCTTC
j_call: TRBJ1-2
clone_size: -
v_call: TRBV7-3
d_call: TRBD1

cdr3_aa: CASRDLAGGYNEQFF
cdr3_nt: TGTGCCAGCAGGGATCTAGCGGGGGGGTACAATGAGCAGTTCTTC
j_call: TRBJ2-1
clone_size: -
v_call: TRBV27
d_call: TRBD2

cdr3_aa: CASSLGGSGNTIYF
cdr3_nt: TGTGCCAGCAGTTTAGGAGGATCCGGAAACACCATATATTTT
j_call: TRBJ1-3
clone_size: -
v_call: TRBV28
d_call: -

cdr3_aa: CASSLAASGEETQYF
cdr3_nt: TGTGCCAGCAGCTTAGCAGCTAGCGGGGAAGAGACCCAGTACTTC
j_call: TRBJ2-5
clone_size: -
v_call: TRBV7-2
d_call: TRBD2

cdr3_aa: CASSEPTQGSTEAFF
cdr3_nt: TGCGCCAGCAGCGAACCTACGCAGGGGAGCACTGAAGCTTTCTTT
j_call: TRBJ1-1
clone_size: -
v_call: TRBV5-1
d_call: -

cdr3_aa: CASSTGGNEQFF
cdr3_nt: TGTGCCAGTAGTACGGGAGGGAATGAGCAGTTCTTC
j_call: TRBJ2-1
clone_size: -
v_call: TRBV19
d_call: TRBD2

cdr3_aa: CASSSTGIYEQYF
cdr3_nt: TGTGCTAGCAGCTCCACAGGGATCTACGAGCAGTACTTC
j_call: TRBJ2-7
clone_size: once
v_call: TRBV7-7
d_call: -

cdr3_aa: CASRQGSYEQYF
cdr3_nt: TGTGCCAGCAGGCAGGGGTCCTACGAGCAGTACTTC
j_call: TRBJ2-7
clone_size: -
v_call: TRBV11-2
d_call: -

cdr3_aa: CASSWGSEAFF
cdr3_nt: TGCGCCAGCAGCTGGGGCTCTGAAGCTTTCTTT
j_call: TRBJ1-1
clone_size: -
v_call: TRBV5-1
d_call: -

cdr3_aa: CASSVDSGGAVELFF
cdr3_nt: TGTGCCAGCAGCGTAGACAGCGGGGGGGCTGTGGAGCTGTTTTTT
j_call: TRBJ2-2
clone_size: -
v_call: TRBV9
d_call: TRBD2

cdr3_aa: CASRPRGGLYEQYF
cdr3_nt: TGTGCCAGCAGGCCCCGGGGGGGGCTCTACGAGCAGTACTTC
j_call: TRBJ2-7
clone_size: -
v_call: TRBV7-8
d_call: TRBD2

cdr3_aa: CASPGAPGTANEKLFF
cdr3_nt: TGTGCCAGCCCGGGGGCTCCGGGGACAGCTAATGAAAAACTGTTTTTT
j_call: TRBJ1-4
clone_size: -
v_call: TRBV2
d_call: TRBD1